This T cell receptor beta chain was identified during a study of CD8 T cells in ankylosing spondylitis. The germline V and J ends were trimmed by 3 bases and 1 base, with 6 bases remaining between them. The CDR3 is 14 residues long. Researchers built TCR beta libraries using quantitative 5'-RACE with molecular barcodes. MiXCR, run by TCRdb on the 5' RACE reads, gives a single entry per CDR3 protein. The data contain over 200,000 distinct CDR3 sequences, roughly a tenth of them seen just once; the ten biggest clones take up 21%. This clonotype was recorded at least ten times. This chain links TRBV12-3 or TRBV12-4 with TRBJ1-4; D is unclear. The material sequenced was blood, either unsorted or a sorted T cell fraction (not recorded which). The receptor comes from a male donor with ankylosing spondylitis or in good health (not recorded which). The CDR3, as DNA: TGTGCCAGCAGTTTCTGGGTAACTAATGAAAAACTGTTTTTT. Protein product: CASSFWVTNEKLFF.